A single T cell receptor beta chain is shown here with its context. This clonotype was observed at least ten times. Its target antigen remains unknown. Within one base of it there is no much larger clone, and no base qualities were kept. This specimen comes from a study of CD8 T cells in Susac syndrome (dated by TCRdb to about 2019). Regarding the complete study: Whether CD8+ T cell activation and differentiation in Susac syndrome was antigen driven was tested using repertoire sequencing.

The cysteine opens and the phenylalanine closes a CDR3 of 10 amino acids. Just CDR3 DNA is preserved here, 30 bases in frame from base 1. CDR1 and CDR2 are read off the germline V gene as SGHVS and FNYEAQ. Trimming removed 10 bases from V and 6 bases from J; the gene matches leave 3 bases unexplained. Study-wide findings and limitations: The number of individuals in the TCR sequencing and HLA analysis was acknowledged as relatively small.

High-throughput TCR beta sequencing profiled peripheral blood CD8+ and CD4+ T cells from healthy donors, Susac syndrome patients and multiple sclerosis patients. The healthy donors served as controls matched for age and sex. Bulk CD8+ and CD4+ T cells were purified by magnetic negative isolation, whereas CD8+ TEMRA cells were enriched by FACS. Blood was drawn into EDTA tubes, processed within 24 hours, and PBMCs were isolated by density gradient centrifugation. PBMCs intended for TCR sequencing were cryopreserved in liquid nitrogen and were subsequently thawed in a 37 degrees C water bath. Purity of sorted or isolated CD4+, CD8+ and CD8+ TEMRA cells was at least 90%. RNA was extracted with the RNeasy kit and 0.5 to 1 ug was reverse transcribed using random hexamers. The immunoSEQ multiplex PCR assay, which covers 54 Vbeta and 13 Jbeta segments, was used to amplify TCR beta CDR3 regions. PCR amplification bias was corrected by using a synthetic template baseline for primer optimization and computational correction. Turning to the authors' computational methods: Reads were assigned to V, D and J genes according to IMGT and analyzed in immunoSEQ Analyzer, with only productive sequences retained. To calculate clonality, Shannon entropy was normalized by log2 of the number of productive unique sequences and then subtracted from one. Public and private clones were assessed among the 100 most prevalent clones of each patient and control. Susac-specific clones were defined as absent from healthy and MS cohorts, over a thousand published viral clones and other ImmuneACCESS disease sequences. TCRdb redid the processing of the public reads, applying fastp at Q25 and MiXCR, and retained in-frame beta chains. Here each entry gathers all rows of one CDR3 protein and keeps the most common genes and DNA. Clone size and V and J calls follow TCRdb, not the original study. The table for this sample lists over 120,000 distinct CDR3 sequences; around 94% of them were counted only once. Approximately 0.09% of the sample lies in the top ten.

The chain joins TRBV7-6 to TRBJ2-7, with TRBD2 identical over 7 junction bases. The sequenced material came from CD4+ T cells from PBMCs. The clonotype originates from a human donor in good health. The DNA sequence is TGTGCCATCGGCGGGAGCGAGCAGTACTTC. Its protein is CAIGGSEQYF.